Reported below is one T cell receptor (beta chain). Antigen specificity is unknown. One entry per CDR3 protein, called by TCRdb with MiXCR from the reads. The sample records under 800,000 distinct CDR3 sequences, roughly 26% being singletons. These data are taken from a study of T cell repertoires in cytomegalovirus infection. The wider study: Through public TCR beta signatures, both CMV infection and matching HLA type were indicated.

The CDR3 loop spans 11 amino acids. V trimming: 7 bases; J trimming: 1 base; junction bases outside the gene matches: 0. Germline V gives CDR1 SQVTM, CDR2 ANQGSEA. Study results and caveats: Dominating the ex vivo response were HLA-C-restricted CMV-specific TCR beta clonotypes. Using cumulative public TCR beta family frequency, the authors identified those who carried CMV together with the relevant HLA.

The rearrangement links TRBV29-1 to TRBJ1-1, with TRBD1 matching 7 bases. This TCR derives from a human donor in good health (CMV status not recorded). Some clones in this sample may be carry-over from other donors' samples. The sequenced sample was CD8+ T cells from PBMCs. CDR3 DNA sequence: TGCAGCGGGACAGGGAACACTGAAGCTTTCTTT. Amino acid sequence: CSGTGNTEAFF.